The 11 T cell receptor beta chains given below trace back to one sample, sequenced in a study of shared clonotypes between healthy human individuals. Data came from immunoSEQ multiplex PCR; TCRdb stores just in-frame clones and leaves some out. Found here are about 2,100,000 clones, approximately 94% of them singletons; the top ten hold around 1.7%. CD8 cells regarded as naive lacked CD45RO, were positively chosen for CCR7, and omitted terminally differentiated effector memory CD45RA+ cells. Input material: naive CD8+ T cells from PBMCs. These receptors all stem from a man younger than 30 in good health. Some clones in this sample may be carry-over from other donors' samples.

The gene calls are TRBV7-6 and TRBJ2-5; the D call may be TRBD1 or TRBD2 (5 bases each). The CDR3 loop spans 14 amino acids. Deletions cut 5 bases from V and 3 bases from J, with 13 bases between. Germline V lookup: CDR1 SGHVS, CDR2 FNYEAQ. CDR3 sequence: CASSPAVGEETQYF. DNA for the CDR3: TGTGCCAGCAGCCCGGCCGTGGGGGAAGAGACCCAGTACTTC.

The rearrangement links TRBV7-9 to TRBJ1-5; D remains ambiguous. CDR1 and CDR2 from the germline V gene are SEHNR and FQNEAQ (reference sequence). The CDR3 totals 14 residues. V was trimmed by 3 bases and J by 4 bases, leaving 10 bases between them. Here the CDR3 reads CASSFAGPNQPQHF. The CDR3 DNA follows: TGTGCCAGCAGCTTTGCTGGCCCAAATCAGCCCCAGCATTTT.

This clone showed up just once. The chain is built from TRBV4-2 and TRBJ2-3; 7 positions agree with TRBD2. V lost 0 bases to trimming and J lost 4 bases; unmatched junction nucleotides: 4. Germline-derived CDR1 and CDR2 are LGHNA and YNFKEQ. CDR3 length: 15 amino acids. CDR3 DNA: TGTGCCAGCAGCCAAGACAGCGGGATGGCAGATACGCAGTATTTT. This sequence encodes CASSQDSGMADTQYF.

The rearrangement joins TRBV5-6 to TRBJ2-7; TRBD2 aligns across 13 bases. With V trimmed by 4 bases and J by 5 bases, 6 bases remained unmatched. Germline loops: CDR1 SGHDT, CDR2 YYEEEE. The length of the CDR3 is 15 residues. CDR3 nucleotides: TGTGCCAGCAGCCACCGGACTAGCGGGGGCCACGAGCAGTACTTC. As protein: CASSHRTSGGHEQYF.

The rearrangement joins TRBV7-8 to TRBJ2-1; D is unclear. The V and J ends lost 4 bases and 8 bases respectively, with 21 bases between them. The CDR3 spans 16 residues. CDR1 is SGHVS and CDR2 is FQNEAQ in the germline V gene. CDR3 amino acids: CASSSTPAHPLDEQFF. CDR3 nucleotides: TGTGCCAGCAGCTCTACCCCGGCGCATCCGTTGGATGAGCAGTTCTTC.

This clone was counted once. The chain combines TRBV7-8 with TRBJ1-5; no reliable D call. From germline, CDR1 is SGHVS and CDR2 FQNEAQ. CDR3 length: 14 residues. The V gene lost 2 bases and the J gene lost 7 bases, with 12 bases spanning the gap. CDR3 amino acids: CASSLNVAPQPQHF. In DNA form, the CDR3 reads TGTGCCAGCAGCTTAAATGTCGCGCCCCAGCCCCAGCATTTT.

V and J are TRBV7-9 and TRBJ2-7, with a possible D match to TRBD2 (6 bases). Germline V gene lookup returns CDR1 SEHNR and CDR2 FQNEAQ (reference sequence). The CDR3 is 12 residues long. Trimming took 0 bases from V and 6 from J, leaving 6 bases between them. DNA of the CDR3: TGTGCCAGCAGCTTAGCGGAGGGCGAGCAGTACTTC. Amino acids: CASSLAEGEQYF.

The rearrangement joins TRBV2 to TRBJ1-6, with D hard to call. This CDR3 has 12 amino acids. V was shortened by 4 bases and J by 8 bases, with 6 bases between the two germline ends. CDR1 SNHLY and CDR2 FYNNEI come from the germline V gene. The CDR3: CASSGMDSPLHF. In nucleotides, the CDR3 is TGTGCCAGCAGTGGGATGGATTCACCCCTCCACTTT. Using reference TRBV2 and TRBJ1-6 for the parts outside the CDR3, the full variable domain is EPEVTQTPSHQVTQMGQEVILRCVPISNHLYFYWYRQILGQKVEFLVSFYNNEISEKSEIFDDQFSVERPDGSNFTLKIRSTKLEDSAMYFCASSGMDSPLHFGNGTRLTVT.

This clone was counted once. This sequence joins TRBV6-1 and TRBJ2-6; 10 positions match TRBD1. Germline CDR1 MNHNS, CDR2 SASEGT. This CDR3 has 18 residues. The V and J ends lost 2 bases and 1 base, in that order; junction bases with no gene match: 5. CDR3 DNA sequence: TGTGCCAGCAGTGAACTCCGGGACAGGGGTTCTGGGGCCAACGTCCTGACTTTC. Its protein is CASSELRDRGSGANVLTF.

The rearrangement links TRBV21-1 to TRBJ2-7. TRBV21-1 constitutes a pseudogene. CDR3 length equals 13 residues. CDR3 nucleotides: TGTGCCAGCAGCAAAGGCGAACACTACGAGCAGTACTTC. Amino acid sequence: CASSKGEHYEQYF.

This clone was detected only a few times. The same CDR3 can be traced to other DNA sequences in this sample. The chain joins TRBV7-9 to TRBJ1-5; 7 nucleotides agree with TRBD1. Germline CDR1 is SEHNR and CDR2 is FQNEAQ (reference sequence). The CDR3 has 12 amino acids. V was pared by 4 bases and J by 6 bases, with 0 bases of the junction left unmatched. In nucleotides, the CDR3 is TGTGCCAGCAGCTCAGGGGGTCAGCCCCAGCATTTT. This gives the protein CASSSGGQPQHF.